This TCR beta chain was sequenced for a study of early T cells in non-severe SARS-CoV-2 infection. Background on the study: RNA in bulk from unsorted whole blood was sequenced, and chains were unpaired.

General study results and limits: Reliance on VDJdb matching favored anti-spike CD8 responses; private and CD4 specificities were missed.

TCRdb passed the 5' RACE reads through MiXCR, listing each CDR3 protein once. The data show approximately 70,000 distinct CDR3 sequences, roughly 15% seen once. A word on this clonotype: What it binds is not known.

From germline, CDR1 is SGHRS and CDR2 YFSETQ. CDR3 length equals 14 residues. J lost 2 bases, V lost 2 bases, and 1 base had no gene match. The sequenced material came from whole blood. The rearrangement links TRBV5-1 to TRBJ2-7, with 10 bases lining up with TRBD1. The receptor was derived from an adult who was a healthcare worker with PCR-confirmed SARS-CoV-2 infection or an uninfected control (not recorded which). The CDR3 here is CASSFDRGPYEQYF. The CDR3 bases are TGCGCCAGCAGCTTTGACAGGGGGCCCTACGAGCAGTACTTC.